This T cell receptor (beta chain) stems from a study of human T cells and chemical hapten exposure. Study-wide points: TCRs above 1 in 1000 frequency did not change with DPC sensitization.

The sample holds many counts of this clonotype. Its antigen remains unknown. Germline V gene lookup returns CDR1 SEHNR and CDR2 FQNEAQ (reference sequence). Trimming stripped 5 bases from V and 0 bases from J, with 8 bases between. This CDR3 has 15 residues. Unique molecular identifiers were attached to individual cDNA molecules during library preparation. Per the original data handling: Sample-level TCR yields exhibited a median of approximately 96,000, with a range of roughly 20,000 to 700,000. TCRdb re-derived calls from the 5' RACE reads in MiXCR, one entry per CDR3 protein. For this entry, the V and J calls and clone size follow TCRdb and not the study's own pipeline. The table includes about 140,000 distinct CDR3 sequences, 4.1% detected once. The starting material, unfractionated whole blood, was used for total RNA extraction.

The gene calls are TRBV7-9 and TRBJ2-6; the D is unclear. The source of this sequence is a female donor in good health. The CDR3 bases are TGTGCCAGCAGCCCCCTGGTCTCTGGGGCCAACGTCCTGACTTTC. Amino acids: CASSPLVSGANVLTF.